This TCR beta chain was sequenced in a study of beta chain features in type 1 diabetes. Whole-study findings and limits: Moderately but significantly shorter TCRB CDR3s were found in Type 1 diabetes patients in all four CD4+ subsets.

Trimming stripped 7 bases from V and 8 bases from J, with 6 bases between. The CDR3 covers 10 residues. Germline CDR1 and CDR2: LNHDA and SQIVND (reference sequence). The investigators reverse transcribed all of the isolated RNA, so they sequenced expressed TCRB transcripts. TCRdb keeps only in-frame clones here, not all; method: immunoSEQ multiplex PCR. Seen here are over 600,000 clones, roughly 12% observed once, and the top ten hold roughly 0.12%. In its sample, this clone was seen once. Its antigen is as yet unknown. Sequenced material: naive CD4+ T cells from blood. This receptor was obtained from a man aged 25-40 years with type 1 diabetes. The chain recombines TRBV19 with TRBJ1-5; no firm D call. The CDR3 DNA sequence: TGTGCCAGTAATTGGGAGCCCCAGCATTTT. As protein: CASNWEPQHF.